This T cell receptor beta chain was captured by sequencing in a study of control samples from healthy donors and cancer patients. Method: immunoSEQ multiplex PCR; TCRdb's copy keeps in-frame clones and lacks some. The table includes around 84,000 clones, around 91% detected once. Sequenced input: blood. This clonotype originated in a man aged 25 to 40 in good health.

This chain's CDR3 is CASSFGTSYNEQFF. CDR3 nucleotides: TGTGCCAGCAGCTTCGGGACTTCTTACAATGAGCAGTTCTTC. V and J are TRBV7-9 and TRBJ2-1; possible D gene TRBD2, 6 bases. Germline V lookup: CDR1 SEHNR, CDR2 FQNEAQ (reference sequence). V was clipped by 3 bases and J by 4 bases, with 10 bases between them. The CDR3 extends over 14 amino acids.